Listed below are T cell receptor beta chains from one sample, sequenced in a study of blood T cell repertoires in COVID-19. Assay: immunoSEQ multiplex PCR; the TCRdb copy retains only in-frame clones and omits some. The data show 55,000 to 80,000 clones, roughly 80% seen once. The sequenced sample was peripheral blood. The receptors here all came from a man in his 60s with COVID-19, enrolled during active disease. Both conserved end residues are trimmed from each CDR3. Each record gives: clone size, V gene, J gene, CDR3 protein. A clone size is listed for some rows: how often the clone was seen (once, few, many), or a class if it is expanded.

.,TRBV3-1/TRBV3-2,TRBJ1-1,ASRVGQAVGTEAF
once,TRBV7-9,TRBJ2-7,ASSFVSGSYEQY
few,TRBV5-6,TRBJ1-4,ASSGGTGDEKLF
once,TRBV6-5,TRBJ1-5,ASSYNQGGQPQH
.,TRBV18,TRBJ1-5,ASSLQGASNQPQH
.,TRBV5-1,TRBJ2-5,ARSGGGVQETQY
.,TRBV19,TRBJ2-7,ASSIGGVSAYEQY
.,TRBV30,TRBJ2-3,AWSPIRGTSDTQY
.,TRBV4-1,TRBJ2-1,ASSPFSGQGAGGQF
.,TRBV5-1,TRBJ2-1,ASSLSGWEQF
once,TRBV3-1/TRBV3-2,TRBJ2-1,ASSQGQNPQF
once,TRBV7-6,TRBJ2-3,ASSRLGLAGGGTDTQY
.,TRBV18,TRBJ2-7,ASSKDRDLYEQY
.,TRBV6-5,TRBJ2-2,ASLKPGELF
once,TRBV7-2,TRBJ1-6,ASSPGGQVNSPLH
.,TRBV18,TRBJ1-6,ASSPEDSYNSPLH
.,TRBV18,TRBJ2-6,ASSGGGPSSGANVLT
.,TRBV28,TRBJ2-5,ASSPMQGSQY
few,TRBV7-2,TRBJ2-1,ASSLVRLAVYNEQF
.,TRBV20-1,TRBJ2-3,SASPSDTQY
once,TRBV10-3,TRBJ1-2,AISDHDRVGYGYT
once,TRBV2,TRBJ2-5,ASNLDRAQETQY
.,TRBV28,TRBJ2-1,ASSGRNEQF
.,TRBV19,TRBJ2-7,ASSKGVSYEQY
.,TRBV6-4,TRBJ2-3,ASSREFTDTQY
.,TRBV5-4,TRBJ1-1,ASSSDPDSDTEAF
.,TRBV5-1,TRBJ1-1,ASSLGTGWRTEAF
.,TRBV12-3/TRBV12-4,TRBJ1-2,ASSFPTHGYT
.,TRBV7-2,TRBJ2-6,ASSLRSSGANVLT
.,TRBV24-1,TRBJ2-1,ATSDLQGTSGYNEQF
.,TRBV6-5,TRBJ1-6,ASRGLDNSPLH
.,TRBV2,TRBJ1-5,ASSIGVHLNQPQH
few,TRBV7-9,TRBJ2-7,ASSLDSSYEQY
.,TRBV5-4,TRBJ2-7,ASSPRTSGMSYEQY
once,TRBV6-5,TRBJ2-3,ASGRQGRVTDTQY
once,TRBV23-1,TRBJ1-5,ASRSPGRQPQH
.,TRBV11-2,TRBJ1-1,ASRDLAEMNTEAF
.,TRBV6-6,TRBJ2-7,ASSYLAFYEQY
.,TRBV6-5,TRBJ1-5,ASRQGDQPQH
.,TRBV7-3,TRBJ2-1,ASSLRQGAGEQF
once,TRBV7-3,TRBJ2-2,ASSRGLAGAGELF
.,TRBV10-3,TRBJ2-1,AIGRGRGRGEQF
.,TRBV11-2,TRBJ2-7,ASSGPGRGQY
.,TRBV6-4,TRBJ2-3,ASSDRGDTQY
.,TRBV9,TRBJ2-1,ASSRSGERQF
.,TRBV5-1,TRBJ2-7,ASSLYSDTGEQY
.,TRBV24-1,TRBJ2-3,ATSETGASDTQY
.,TRBV10-1,TRBJ2-5,ASSVGRAETQY